The 23 T cell receptor beta chains below were found in one sample sequenced in a study of T-cell memory formation after mild COVID-19. Via MiXCR, TCRdb re-called the 5' RACE reads, giving one row per CDR3 protein. The repertoire holds about half a million distinct CDR3 sequences, with 18% as singletons. Source material: PBMCs or a T cell subset sorted from them (not recorded which). Receptor source: an adult woman who had mild COVID-19 (a few samples of this study predate the infection). Cell type and time point are not known.

The chain joins TRBV5-5 to TRBJ2-1; possibly TRBD1 for D (5 bases). Trimming pared 5 bases from V and 0 bases from J, leaving 15 bases between. This CDR3 contains 16 residues. Germline-derived CDR1 and CDR2 are SGHKS and YYEKEE (reference sequence). The CDR3 reads CASSSARGNSYNEQFF. The CDR3 nucleotides read TGTGCCAGCAGTTCGGCAAGGGGTAACTCCTACAATGAGCAGTTCTTC.

CDR3 sequence reads: CASSSRDRVHEQYF. The CDR3 nucleotides are TGTGCCAGCAGCTCCCGGGACAGGGTCCACGAGCAGTACTTC. V gene TRBV11-2 combines with J gene TRBJ2-7, with 9 bases that match TRBD1. The CDR3 contains 14 residues. Trimming removed 4 bases from V and 5 bases from J; junction bases left unmatched: 6. Looked up from germline, CDR1 is SGHAT and CDR2 is FQNNGV.

This clonotype was seen just once. This rearrangement joins TRBV6-1 to TRBJ2-2; TRBD2 aligns across 7 bases. The CDR3 runs 15 residues. Germline CDR1 MNHNS, CDR2 SASEGT. J gave up 5 bases and V 6 bases, and 9 bases lay outside the gene matches. The CDR3 protein is CASRRLAEITGELFF. The CDR3 DNA sequence: TGTGCCAGCAGGCGGCTAGCGGAGATAACCGGGGAGCTGTTTTTT.

The chain has TRBV20-1 and TRBJ1-1, with TRBD1 as a possible D gene (6 bases). The CDR3 has 13 amino acids. The germline gives CDR1 DFQATT, CDR2 SNEGSKA (reference sequence). Trimming stripped 1 base from V and 4 bases from J, with 10 bases between. The DNA of the CDR3 is TGCAGTGCTAGAGTAGTAGGGGGCACTGAAGCTTTCTTT. Translating it yields CSARVVGGTEAFF.

This clonotype has ten or more counts. This chain joins TRBV29-1 and TRBJ2-5; no clear D gene. CDR3 length equals 12 residues. Trimming pared 2 bases from V and 5 bases from J, leaving 9 bases between. The germline gives CDR1 SQVTM, CDR2 ANQGSEA. The CDR3 sequence: CSVEFSQETQYF. CDR3 DNA: TGCAGCGTTGAATTTTCCCAGGAGACCCAGTACTTC.

This clonotype was detected a few times. The chain recombines TRBV5-1 with TRBJ2-6; TRBD2 matches at 10 bases. Germline trimming cut 8 bases from V and 0 bases from J; bases unmatched to any gene: 20. This CDR3 is built from 21 residues. Per germline, CDR1 SGHRS and CDR2 YFSETQ. The CDR3 protein is CASSSGLIGLADISGANVLTF. CDR3 nucleotide sequence: TGCGCCAGTTCGTCCGGACTCATTGGACTAGCGGATATCTCTGGGGCCAACGTCCTGACTTTC.

This clonotype was seen a handful of times. The genes are TRBV29-1 and TRBJ2-7; TRBD2 might be the D (5 bases). The V gene's germline CDR1 is SQVTM and CDR2 ANQGSEA. V was trimmed by 2 bases and J by 4 bases, leaving 12 bases between them. The CDR3 length is 13 residues. The CDR3 reads CSVEHPGGYEQYF. Here the CDR3 DNA reads TGCAGCGTTGAACACCCTGGCGGGTACGAGCAGTACTTC.

The chain uses TRBV5-1 and TRBJ1-1; a possible D gene is TRBD1 (5 bases). V lost 2 bases and J lost 1, with 12 bases in between. This CDR3 contains 15 residues. The V gene's germline CDR1 is SGHRS and CDR2 YFSETQ. CDR3 sequence reads: CASSLNPTGNTEAFF. In DNA form, the CDR3 reads TGCGCCAGCAGCTTAAACCCTACAGGGAACACTGAAGCTTTCTTT.

This clonotype was counted a few times. This CDR3 reads CASEGLRDAEAFF. The CDR3 nucleotides read TGTGCCAGCGAGGGACTGCGCGACGCTGAAGCTTTCTTT. The chain joins TRBV2 to TRBJ1-1, with D possibly matching TRBD1 (5 bases). The V end was cut by 8 bases, the J end by 6 bases, with 16 bases between. From germline, CDR1 is SNHLY and CDR2 FYNNEI. This CDR3 comprises 13 residues.

The CDR3 coding sequence is TGTGCCATCAGTGGGATGGGCAGGGCAAACCAGAACACTGAAGCTTTCTTT. Protein: CAISGMGRANQNTEAFF. This chain uses TRBV10-3 with TRBJ1-1, with D possibly TRBD1 on 5 matching bases. Trimming took 4 bases from V and 1 from J, leaving 19 bases between them. CDR1 ENHRY and CDR2 SYGVKD come from the germline V gene. The CDR3 has 17 residues.

This clonotype was counted at least ten times. V and J are TRBV7-3 and TRBJ2-1; 7 positions agree with TRBD1. Germline lookup yields CDR1 SGHTA and CDR2 FQGTGA. CDR3 length equals 13 residues. V lost 5 bases, J lost 7 bases, and 5 bases stayed unmatched. CDR3 region: CASSTNRGNEQFF. In nucleotides, the CDR3 is TGTGCCAGCAGCACAAACAGGGGTAATGAGCAGTTCTTC. The full variable domain, its missing parts supplied by reference TRBV7-3 and TRBJ2-1, is GAGVSQTPSNKVTEKGKYVELRCDPISGHTALYWYRQSLGQGPEFLIYFQGTGAADDSGLPNDRFFAVRPEGSVSTLKIQRTERGDSAVYLCASSTNRGNEQFFGPGTRLTVL.

The chain employs TRBV19 and TRBJ1-2; D call uncertain. The germline V and J ends were trimmed by 0 bases and 5 bases, with 10 bases remaining between them. CDR1 and CDR2 from the germline V gene are LNHDA and SQIVND (reference sequence). There are 14 residues in the CDR3. As DNA, the CDR3 is TGTGCCAGTAGTATAGATGCGGGTTCGTATGGCTACACCTTC. Protein product: CASSIDAGSYGYTF.

The table lists this clonotype with a few counts. CDR3 DNA: TGTGCCAACCGGGACATAACCTACGAGCAGTACTTC. Protein: CANRDITYEQYF. The genes are TRBV21-1 and TRBJ2-7; TRBD1 is the table's D call and was not checked against the DNA. TRBV21-1 is designated a pseudogene. CDR3 length: 12 residues.

V gene TRBV5-1 combines with J gene TRBJ2-1; TRBD2 matches 11 bases. This CDR3 is 17 amino acids long. V gave up 0 bases and J gave up 8 bases; unmatched junction bases: 10. Germline V lookup: CDR1 SGHRS, CDR2 YFSETQ. CDR3 coding DNA: TGCGCCAGCAGCTTGGTCGTTAGCGGGGGGGCAGCTGATGAGCAGTTCTTC. It is translated as CASSLVVSGGAADEQFF.

V usage is TRBV7-2 and J usage is TRBJ1-3, with D uncertain. This CDR3 has 13 residues. Germline V gives CDR1 SGHTA, CDR2 FQGNSA. V lost 3 bases, J lost 4 bases, and 7 bases lay in between. In nucleotides, the CDR3 is TGTGCCAGCAGCTTTTCTCACGGAAACACCATATATTTT. Translated: CASSFSHGNTIYF.

The chain carries TRBV10-3 and TRBJ1-1; D is perhaps TRBD1 (6 bases). The ends were cut back, 6 bases at V and 3 bases at J, with 14 bases in the middle. CDR1 ENHRY and CDR2 SYGVKD come from the germline V gene. CDR3 size: 14 residues. CDR3 nucleotides: TGTGCCATCAGCCAAATCAGGGGAGACACTGAAGCTTTCTTT. It specifies CAISQIRGDTEAFF.

This clonotype was seen only a few times. The chain joins TRBV3-1 to TRBJ2-2; D is unclear. Looked up from germline, CDR1 is LGHDT and CDR2 is YNNKEL (reference sequence). The ends were cut back, 1 base at V and 6 bases at J, with 6 bases in the middle. This CDR3 has 13 residues. CDR3 in DNA: TGTGCCAGCAGCCAAGTTCTCTCCGGGGAGCTGTTTTTT. This encodes CASSQVLSGELFF.

This clonotype was counted only a few times. The gene calls are TRBV9 and TRBJ1-4, with D unresolved. Germline loops: CDR1 SGDLS, CDR2 YYNGEE. V lost 4 bases and J lost 6, with 16 bases in between. This CDR3 region has 15 residues. This chain's CDR3 is CASSQPTGEYEKLFF. The CDR3, as DNA: TGTGCCAGCAGCCAGCCGACCGGGGAGTATGAAAAACTGTTTTTT.

This clonotype was picked up a small number of times. The chain combines TRBV6-5 with TRBJ2-7; TRBD2 matches 10 bases. Trimming removed 3 bases from V and 5 bases from J; junction bases left unmatched: 7. CDR1 is MNHEY and CDR2 is SVGAGI in the germline V gene. The CDR3 totals 15 residues. CDR3 residues: CASSYSGRWGDEQYF. As DNA, the CDR3 is TGTGCCAGCAGTTATAGCGGGAGGTGGGGTGACGAGCAGTACTTC.

This clonotype was counted only a few times. The genes are TRBV24-1 and TRBJ2-1; weak D call: TRBD2 (7 bases). Germline assignment: CDR1 KGHDR and CDR2 SFDVKD. This CDR3 is 14 amino acids long. V lost 5 bases and J 2 bases, leaving 9 bases between the germline ends. The CDR3 region is CATSGEGAYNEQFF. CDR3 nucleotide sequence: TGTGCCACCAGTGGGGAGGGGGCCTACAATGAGCAGTTCTTC.

The chain employs TRBV6-2 or TRBV6-3 and TRBJ1-1; D not resolved. The ends were cut back, 2 bases at V and 6 bases at J, with 10 bases in the middle. Germline values: CDR1 MNHEY, CDR2 SVGEGT. There are 13 residues in the CDR3. The CDR3 sequence is CASSYGVIAEAFF. CDR3 DNA sequence: TGTGCCAGCAGTTACGGTGTAATAGCTGAAGCTTTCTTT.

This sequence joins TRBV7-9 and TRBJ2-2; 10 bases line up with TRBD1. V was pared by 4 bases and J by 0 bases, with 5 bases of the junction left unmatched. The germline gives CDR1 SEHNR, CDR2 FQNEAQ (reference sequence). The CDR3 extends over 17 amino acids. This CDR3 is CASSSRTGGTNTGELFF. For the CDR3, the DNA is TGTGCCAGCAGCTCTCGGACAGGGGGTACGAACACCGGGGAGCTGTTTTTT. The whole variable domain, filled in from reference TRBV7-9 and TRBJ2-2, reads DTGVSQNPRHKITKRGQNVTFRCDPISEHNRLYWYRQTLGQGPEFLTYFQNEAQLEKSRLLSDRFSAERPKGSFSTLEIQRTEQGDSAMYLCASSSRTGGTNTGELFFGEGSRLTVL.

This clonotype was found a few times. The genes are TRBV6-2 or TRBV6-3 and TRBJ2-7, with 9 bases that match TRBD2. CDR1 and CDR2 from the germline V gene are MNHEY and SVGEGT. The trim removed 0 bases at V and 2 bases at J, leaving 8 bases unmatched. The CDR3 contains 17 residues. The CDR3 region is CASSYSSPSGGTYEQYF. The CDR3 DNA reads as TGTGCCAGCAGTTACTCGAGCCCCAGCGGGGGGACCTACGAGCAGTACTTC.